The present T cell receptor beta chain was sequenced within a study of OX40 agonist ivuxolimab in advanced cancers. The method was immunoSEQ multiplex PCR; TCRdb's version includes in-frame clones alone and lacks a portion of them. Of tens of thousands of clones listed, about 83% are singletons. This CDR3 comprises 15 residues. Germline V lookup: CDR1 SGHVS, CDR2 FNYEAQ. J gave up 4 bases and V 5 bases, and 4 bases lay outside the gene matches. This clone was picked up a small number of times. The TCR originated in an adult with an advanced solid tumor such as melanoma, head and neck, liver or kidney cancer. The sample in question was CD4+ or CD8+ T cells sorted from blood, obtained in a trial of the OX40 agonist ivuxolimab. This chain uses TRBV7-6 with TRBJ2-1, with 11 bases that match TRBD2. This CDR3 is CASSQTSGTYNEQFF. DNA for the CDR3: TGTGCCAGCAGCCAGACTAGCGGGACATACAATGAGCAGTTCTTC.